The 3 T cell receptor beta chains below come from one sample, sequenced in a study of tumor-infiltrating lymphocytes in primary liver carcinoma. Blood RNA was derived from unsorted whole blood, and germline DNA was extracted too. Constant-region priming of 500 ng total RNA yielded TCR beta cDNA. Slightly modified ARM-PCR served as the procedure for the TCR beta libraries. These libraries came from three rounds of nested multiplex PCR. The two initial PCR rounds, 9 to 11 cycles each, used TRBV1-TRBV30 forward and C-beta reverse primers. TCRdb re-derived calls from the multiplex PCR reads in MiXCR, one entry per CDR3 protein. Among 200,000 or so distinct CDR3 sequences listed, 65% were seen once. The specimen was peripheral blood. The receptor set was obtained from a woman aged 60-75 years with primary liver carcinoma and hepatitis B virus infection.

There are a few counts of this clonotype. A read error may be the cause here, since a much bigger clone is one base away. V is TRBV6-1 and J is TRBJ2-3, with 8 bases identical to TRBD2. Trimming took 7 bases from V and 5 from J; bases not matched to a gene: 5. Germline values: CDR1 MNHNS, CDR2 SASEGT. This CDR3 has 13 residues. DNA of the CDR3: TGTGCCAGCAATGGACTAGCTTTAGATACGCAGTATTTT. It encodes CASNGLALDTQYF.

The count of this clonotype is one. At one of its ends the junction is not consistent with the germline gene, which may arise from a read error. The CDR3 DNA reads TGTGCCAGCAGCCAAGAGGGGCAGGACTACAAGCAGTACTTC. The encoded protein is CASSQEGQDYKQYF. The chain is built from TRBV4-2 and TRBJ2-7; maybe TRBD2 (6 bases). The CDR3 is 14 residues long. In germline, CDR1 is LGHNA, CDR2 YNFKEQ.

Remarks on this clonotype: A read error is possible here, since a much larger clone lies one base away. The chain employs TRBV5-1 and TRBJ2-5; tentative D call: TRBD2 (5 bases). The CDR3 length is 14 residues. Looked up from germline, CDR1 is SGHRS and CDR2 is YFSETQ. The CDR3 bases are TGCGCCAGCGGCTTGGAAGGGAGCCAAGAGACCCAGTACTTC. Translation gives CASGLEGSQETQYF.